This T cell receptor (beta chain) was sequenced during a study of regulatory T cells in long-lasting Graves disease. Study outcomes and limitations: What was studied was peripheral blood only, and not thyroid tissue.

Researchers made TCR beta libraries by using iRepertoire HTBI primers and running Arm-PCR on CDR3 regions. TCRdb reprocessed the multiplex PCR reads with MiXCR, giving one entry per CDR3 protein. The data show roughly 500,000 distinct CDR3 sequences, roughly 13% seen once. Time point meaning: newly diagnosed GD, antithyroid drugs for less than 3 months. PBMCs provided the RNA from which the TCR library was made. This clonotype was counted between two and nine times. The antigen remains undetermined. The germline V gene has CDR1 SEHNR and CDR2 FQNEAQ (reference sequence). Trimming removed 3 bases from V and 6 bases from J; junction bases left unmatched: 12. The CDR3 extends over 17 amino acids. This same sample was also taken into another study, of T cells in Graves' hyperthyroidism and ophthalmopathy.

The chain employs TRBV7-9 and TRBJ2-1; 9 nucleotides match TRBD2. Material: peripheral blood mononuclear cells (PBMCs), obtained at new diagnosis, from a patient treated with antithyroid drugs. The sequence came from a man aged 30-40 years with Graves disease. This chain's CDR3 is CASSFSLVLAGVNEQFF. Written as DNA, the CDR3 is TGTGCCAGCAGCTTTTCCCTAGTACTAGCGGGTGTCAATGAGCAGTTCTTC. The variable domain in full, completed from reference TRBV7-9 and TRBJ2-1, reads DTGVSQNPRHKITKRGQNVTFRCDPISEHNRLYWYRQTLGQGPEFLTYFQNEAQLEKSRLLSDRFSAERPKGSFSTLEIQRTEQGDSAMYLCASSFSLVLAGVNEQFFGPGTRLTVL.